This T cell receptor (beta chain) originates from a study of blood T cell repertoires in COVID-19. Background on the study: The samples span acute and convalescent COVID-19 from the United States, Italy and Spain. Sources were T cells, B-cell-depleted T cells, or PBMCs; the material itself was cDNA or gDNA.

This study enrolled people aged 18 to 89 from about 24 US geographic areas. In assigning cohorts, the study relied on participant-reported clinical history. The table lists this clone with a count of one. The length of the CDR3 is 17 residues. V was trimmed by 0 bases and J by 1 base, leaving 13 bases between them. Germline loops: CDR1 LGHNA, CDR2 YSLEER. Produced via immunoSEQ multiplex PCR; TCRdb's table is partial and in-frame only. The sample carries approximately 380,000 clones, roughly 92% recorded once. Specimen: PBMCs or T cells enriched from blood (not recorded which). The receptor's source is a woman aged 35 to 49 who had been exposed to COVID-19. This chain joins TRBV4-3 and TRBJ2-1; D gene uncertain. CDR3 protein: CASSQDFQFGSYNEQFF. The CDR3 DNA reads TGCGCCAGCAGCCAAGATTTCCAGTTTGGTTCCTACAATGAGCAGTTCTTC.